The 14 T cell receptor beta chains below were found in one sample sequenced in a study of blood T cell repertoires in COVID-19. Method: immunoSEQ multiplex PCR; TCRdb's copy keeps in-frame clones and lacks some. The top ten clones hold around 1.1% of a sample with approximately 290,000 clones, 75% to 95% of them seen once. Input material: PBMCs or T cells enriched from blood (not recorded which). Receptors originate from a young woman who had recovered from COVID-19.

V gene TRBV6-2 or TRBV6-3 combines with J gene TRBJ2-1; 13 nucleotides line up with TRBD2. The CDR3 runs to 18 residues. Germline V gene sequence: CDR1 MNHEY, CDR2 SVGEGT. The trim removed 2 bases at V and 8 bases at J, leaving 12 bases unmatched. CDR3: CASSYEGQLAGGGHEQFF. The CDR3 DNA follows: TGTGCCAGCAGTTACGAGGGGCAACTAGCGGGAGGGGGCCATGAGCAGTTCTTC.

The table lists this clone with a few counts. The V call is TRBV28, the J call TRBJ2-2, with 11 bases aligning to TRBD1. Trimming at V came to 3 bases and at J to 4 bases, leaving 4 bases not matched to a gene. Germline CDR1 and CDR2: MDHEN and SYDVKM. This CDR3 spans 16 amino acids. CDR3 bases: TGTGCCAGCAGTTTTCTCGGGACAGGGGGCACCGGGGAGCTGTTTTTT. It is translated as CASSFLGTGGTGELFF.

This chain connects TRBV6-6 to TRBJ2-1, with 7 bases identical to TRBD1. With 8 bases clipped from V and 6 bases from J, the junction kept 7 bases outside the gene matches. The CDR3 extends over 13 amino acids. Germline V gives CDR1 MNHNY, CDR2 SVGAGI (reference sequence). The CDR3 spells CASDREFANEQFF. DNA for the CDR3: TGTGCCAGCGACAGGGAATTCGCCAATGAGCAGTTCTTC.

The chain links TRBV4-3 to TRBJ2-1, with 7 nucleotides matching TRBD2. In germline, CDR1 is LGHNA, CDR2 YSLEER. V lost 1 base and J lost 4; bases outside the gene matches: 10. This CDR3 is 17 amino acids long. Written as DNA, the CDR3 is TGCGCCAGCAGCCAAGTTGCGGGGGTCGGTAGGTACAATGAGCAGTTCTTC. It encodes CASSQVAGVGRYNEQFF.

The CDR3 region is CASSQDFDTGELFF. The DNA for the CDR3 is TGTGCCAGCAGCCAAGATTTCGACACCGGGGAGCTGTTTTTT. This sequence joins TRBV4-2 and TRBJ2-2; D unclear. There are 14 residues in the CDR3. Trimming took off 0 bases at V and 3 bases at J, with 5 bases between the two ends. CDR1 is LGHNA and CDR2 is YNFKEQ in the germline V gene.

The chain links TRBV7-9 to TRBJ2-3, with TRBD1 as a possible D gene (5 bases). This CDR3 contains 12 residues. Trimming removed 5 bases from V and 6 bases from J, with 9 bases in between. The germline CDR1 and CDR2 sequences are SEHNR and FQNEAQ (reference sequence). The CDR3 DNA follows: TGTGCCAGCAGCACGCAGGGTGATACGCAGTATTTT. It codes for CASSTQGDTQYF.

The chain employs TRBV28 and TRBJ2-1, with D possibly being TRBD2 (5 bases). Looked up from germline, CDR1 is MDHEN and CDR2 is SYDVKM. V was trimmed by 6 bases and J by 7 bases, leaving 10 bases between them. This CDR3 is built from 12 residues. This CDR3 reads CASSTRTNEQFF. Written as DNA, the CDR3 is TGTGCCAGCAGCACTAGGACTAATGAGCAGTTCTTC.

V gene TRBV28 combines with J gene TRBJ1-6; D might be TRBD1 (6 bases). The length of the CDR3 is 13 residues. From germline, CDR1 is MDHEN and CDR2 SYDVKM. V shed 6 bases and J shed 3 bases, with 6 bases lying between them. The CDR3 reads CASRDSYNSPLHF. CDR3 DNA: TGTGCCAGCAGGGACAGCTATAATTCACCCCTCCACTTT.

This clone was seen once. This chain uses TRBV6-5 with TRBJ2-7, with D hard to call. Trimming removed 0 bases from V and 3 bases from J, with 6 bases in between. The V gene's germline CDR1 is MNHEY and CDR2 SVGAGI. This CDR3 has 13 amino acids. DNA for the CDR3: TGTGCCAGCAGTTACTCTGGCCACTACGAGCAGTACTTC. Protein: CASSYSGHYEQYF.

In its sample, this clone was seen once. V and J are TRBV5-4 and TRBJ1-6, with 7 bases that match TRBD1. The J segment lost 7 bases and the V segment lost 2 bases, leaving 9 bases of the junction unmatched. The CDR3 is 16 residues long. Germline V CDR1 and CDR2: SGHNT, YYREEE (reference sequence). The CDR3 reads CASSFLAGTANSPLHF. The CDR3 nucleotides are TGTGCCAGCAGCTTCCTCGCCGGGACAGCGAATTCACCCCTCCACTTT.

This chain joins TRBV28 and TRBJ2-7; 7 bases are a match to TRBD2. The CDR3 sequence is 16 residues long. The J segment lost 0 bases and the V segment lost 0 bases, leaving 5 bases of the junction unmatched. CDR1 is MDHEN and CDR2 is SYDVKM in the germline V gene. CDR3 amino acids: CASSLWAGDRSYEQYF. In DNA, the CDR3 is TGTGCCAGCAGTTTATGGGCGGGAGACCGCTCCTACGAGCAGTACTTC.

CDR3 nucleotide sequence: TGTGCCAGCAGGAACACGAGGACATGGAATGAGCAGTTCTTC. Translating gives CASRNTRTWNEQFF. The J gene is TRBJ2-1, the V gene TRBV28; a weak D match, TRBD1 (5 bases). The CDR3 loop spans 14 amino acids. Deletions cut 6 bases from V and 7 bases from J, with 16 bases between. CDR1 is MDHEN and CDR2 is SYDVKM in the germline V gene. Full variable domain (rest looked up from reference TRBV28 and TRBJ2-1): DVKVTQSSRYLVKRTGEKVFLECVQDMDHENMFWYRQDPGLGLRLIYFSYDVKMKEKGDIPEGYSVSREKKERFSLILESASTNQTSMYLCASRNTRTWNEQFFGPGTRLTVL.

The chain uses TRBV2 and TRBJ2-2; possibly TRBD1 for D (5 bases). This CDR3 is 16 amino acids long. In germline, CDR1 is SNHLY, CDR2 FYNNEI. V gave up 2 bases and J gave up 0 bases, with 10 bases separating them. CDR3 in amino acids: CASSEQGAPNTGELFF. CDR3 sequence (DNA): TGTGCCAGCAGTGAACAAGGGGCCCCGAACACCGGGGAGCTGTTTTTT.

The V call is TRBV7-9, the J call TRBJ2-1, with D possibly being TRBD2 (6 bases). Trimming left V 5 bases short and J 3 bases short, with 11 bases between. Germline CDR1 reads SEHNR; CDR2 reads FQNEAQ (reference sequence). The CDR3 totals 14 residues. The CDR3 sequence is CASSLRERYNEQFF. DNA of the CDR3: TGTGCCAGCAGCCTACGGGAGCGCTACAATGAGCAGTTCTTC.